This TCR beta chain stems from a study of CD8+ T cells in alopecia areata (dated by TCRdb to the late 2010s). Describing the broader study: The treated patients took part in an open-label pilot trial in which moderate-to-severe alopecia areata was treated with oral tofacitinib at 5 to 10 mg twice daily. RNA was extracted with the PAXgene miRNA kit for fixed scalp, the miRNeasy kit for PBMCs, and the RNeasy kit for mouse skin. The study used high-throughput TCRbeta sequencing to examine T cell clonal expansion in alopecia areata, in both the C3H/HeJ mouse model and human patients. Scalp clonality was compared across normal scalp (n=4), patchy alopecia areata scalp (n=8), and alopecia totalis/universalis scalp (n=8). immunoSEQ multiplex PCR using 35 Vbeta forward primers and 13 Jbeta reverse primers was used to amplify TCRbeta CDR3 regions. On the human side, TCRbeta sequencing was run on scalp tissue and on sorted CD4+ and CD8+ peripheral blood T cells from healthy controls and from alopecia areata patients with either patchy or totalis/universalis disease. Biopsies were taken from tofacitinib-treated patients at baseline and again at 4 and 24 weeks into treatment, and several of those patients also had a later scalp biopsy. Disease severity in treated patients was measured with the SALT score, which quantifies the percentage of affected scalp surface area. Tofacitinib was given for 6 to 18 months, followed by 6 months of follow-up off drug to assess delayed response and recurrence.

The time point label, as the study defines it: roughly 27 days on oral tofacitinib. The treatment or condition label, read with the paper, signifies: oral pan-JAK inhibitor, 5-10 mg twice daily. Peripheral blood and lesional scalp punch biopsies were obtained from patients with alopecia areata. After PBMCs were isolated by density centrifugation and stained for CD3, CD4 and CD8, a FACSAria was used to sort CD4+ and CD8+ T cells. The receptor library was made with the immunoSEQ multiplex PCR assay. For TCR sequencing, RNA was extracted from every sample and reverse transcribed into cDNA to serve as template. SuperScript III was used for first-strand cDNA synthesis, primed with a 2:1 mix of oligo-dT and random hexamers. A synthetic immune receptor repertoire was used to assess amplification bias, and residual bias was removed computationally. Concerning the study's data processing: Raw reads were preprocessed to remove errors, and CDR3 was defined by IMGT conventions from the conserved cysteine to phenylalanine. Clonality was computed as 1 minus the Shannon entropy, with the entropy normalized by log2 of the number of productive unique TCRs. Whether each scalp clone was CD4 or CD8 was inferred by checking scalp TCRbeta sequences against the CD4 and CD8 repertoires from sorted blood. As stored in TCRdb, this immuneACCESS dataset retains in-frame rearrangements with V and J assigned. A fraction of the clones does not appear; measured against another copy, unresolved V genes explain less than half of the discrepancy, and the remainder lacks a known reason. From that table come the V and J calls and clone size; the DNA was used to work out D and trimming. In all, the sample holds approximately 200,000 clones, and more than 55% of those were seen once. Around 0.7% of the sample lies in the top ten.

In the case of this clone: Its recognized antigen is unknown. It has no much larger one-base neighbor in the sample; base qualities were not kept.

Beyond this particular receptor, the publication reports: Many expanded lesional clones persisted in scalp and blood during tofacitinib treatment, which may partly explain relapse after stopping treatment. Because the treated cohort was small and had only one nonresponder, larger studies are needed to examine links between baseline CD8+ expansion and response. Scalp clonality and the number of expanded CD8+ clones among the top 100 scalp clones were significantly decreased by tofacitinib. Compared with normal scalp, lesional scalp, particularly in alopecia totalis/universalis, had higher clonality and more expanded CD8+ clones, which suggests antigenic drive. Unlike mouse skin, which is dominated by gammadelta T cells, normal human skin has resident alphabeta T cells that are also sequenced, and this complicates analysis of the scalp TCR repertoire. Shared TCR sequences between patients were less evident than in mice, which may be partly attributable to HLA diversity in the patient population.

The CDR1 and CDR2 encoded by the germline V gene (reference sequence) are MNHNY and SVGAGI. From its cysteine to its phenylalanine, the CDR3 spans 13 amino acids. Of the read, only the CDR3 DNA is kept; its 39 bases are in frame from base 1. The germline V and J ends show losses of 6 bases and 3 bases respectively, and no gene match explains 3 bases of the junction. The sample in question was CD4+ T cells sorted from blood, obtained at week 4, from a patient treated with tofacitinib. The receptor comes from a human donor with alopecia areata. Here the chain combines TRBV6-6 and TRBJ2-7, and 9 junction bases match TRBD1. The DNA reads TGTGCCAGCAGCCGGGGACAGGGCTACGAGCAGTACTTC. This codes for CASSRGQGYEQYF.